Below, one T cell receptor (beta chain) is given with its context. This sample was taken from a study of blood T cell repertoires in COVID-19. Assay: immunoSEQ multiplex PCR; the TCRdb copy retains only in-frame clones and omits some. The profile shows about 370,000 clones, roughly nine tenths of them singletons. Seattle participants joined during active infection and were tracked over time. From germline, CDR1 is SGHTA and CDR2 FQGNSA. Trimming took 7 bases from V and 0 from J; bases not matched to a gene: 10. The length of the CDR3 is 16 residues. The sequence was obtained from a woman aged 25 to 39 with COVID-19, enrolled during active disease. The rearrangement joins TRBV7-2 to TRBJ1-1, with 8 bases lining up with TRBD1. The sample taken for sequencing was peripheral blood. The CDR3 sequence: CASTLWPDRVNTEAFF. The CDR3 nucleotides read TGTGCCAGCACCCTATGGCCGGACAGGGTGAACACTGAAGCTTTCTTT. Filled out from reference TRBV7-2 and TRBJ1-1, the complete variable domain reads GAGVSQSPSNKVTEKGKDVELRCDPISGHTALYWYRQSLGQGLEFLIYFQGNSAPDKSGLPSDRFSAERTGGSVSTLTIQRTQQEDSAVYLCASTLWPDRVNTEAFFGQGTRLTVV.